This T cell receptor (beta chain) was captured by sequencing in a study of blood T cells in healthy people across ages (dated by TCRdb to 2015 to 2017). Turning to the overall study: In model experiments, template switching captured roughly one uniquely barcoded TCR beta cDNA molecule for every two T cells. Donors were grouped into four age groups: young (average 16 years), middle-aged (roughly 37), aged (around 60) and long-lived (about 90). Two additional independent replicas of 1 million unique cDNA reads from the same blood draw were analyzed for two donors (one aged 18 to 30 and one aged 80 or older). To avoid experimental bias, donors of different ages were distributed randomly across sequencing lanes. Age-related changes in TCR beta repertoire diversity were measured in the study by deep sequencing normalized with unique cDNA molecular identifiers.

Donors were a few dozen systemically healthy Caucasian individuals from Russia aged roughly 6 to 90 years. Each donor gave 8 to 10 milliliters of peripheral blood, drawn into EDTA-treated Vacutainer tubes. Ficoll-Paque density-gradient centrifugation was used to isolate PBMCs, with at least 6 million per sample. Trizol reagent was used to extract total RNA from PBMCs, with at least 5 micrograms per sample. For every donor, flow cytometry on a PBMC aliquot measured the percentage of naive CD45RAhigh/CD27high T cells. This clonotype was counted at least ten times. Its antigen remains undetermined. No qualities accompany the bases; no much larger clone lies one base away. General findings and caveats noted by the study authors: As age increased, observed TCR beta diversity per million T cells dropped in a roughly linear way, and a significant reduction was already evident by age about 40. Compared with the aged group, more naive CD4+ T cells, fewer expanded clones and increased TCR diversity were shown by the long-lived group, suggesting age selection. Because profiling used bulk unsorted PBMCs, naive and antigen-experienced compartments could not be compared conclusively. Estimates of total diversity based on one million sequenced T cells were regarded as lower bounds and as underestimates. Because the CMV infection status of the donors was unknown, age-related changes in expanded clonotypes may potentially have been confounded. There was a strong correlation between observed TCR beta diversity and the percentage of naive T cells measured by flow cytometry.

The germline V gene provides CDR1 SGDLS and CDR2 YYNGEE. The CDR3 covers 15 residues, taking in both the cysteine and the phenylalanine. Here the CDR3 DNA is all that survives: 45 bases in frame from base 1. At the junction V is shortened by 3 bases and J by 1 base, with 13 bases in between. Receptors were amplified or captured by 5' RACE. Sequenced on an Illumina HiSeq 2500. A second PCR of about 6 to 12 cycles was performed with a sample-barcoded 5' primer and a J-beta primer mix. Each TCR beta cDNA molecule received a unique molecular identifier from a template-switch 5' adaptor carrying 12 random nucleotides. Each sample yielded at least 2.5 million CDR3-containing paired-end reads. All of the RNA was converted into first-strand cDNA using the Mint cDNA synthesis kit, with a TRBC-specific oligonucleotide serving as the primer. All cDNA was treated with uracil-DNA glycosylase and then went through a first 18-cycle PCR with the universal primers M1SS and BC2_uni_R. Per the source publication's procedure: For normalization, 1 million high-quality reads were randomly selected from each sample, with every read carrying a distinct molecular identifier. Reads with shared molecular identifiers were discarded instead of being binned into consensus sequences. MiTCR, set to a Q25 quality threshold and the strictest error-elimination algorithm, was used for CDR3 identification, clonotype clustering and error correction. A nonparametric unseen species model with Euler transformation was used to estimate a lower bound on total TCR beta diversity. TCRdb took the public reads, trimmed them with fastp at Q25, ran MiXCR for clone calling and kept in-frame beta chains. Under each unique CDR3 protein, matching rows form one entry showing the most common genes and DNA. It is TCRdb's table, rather than the study itself, that gives the V and J calls and clone size. This sample comprises roughly 650,000 distinct CDR3 sequences, 32% of them detected only once. Clones ranked in the top ten supply approximately 15% of the sample.

The sample was blood. The chain is assembled from TRBV9 and TRBJ1-1, with a weak D call of TRBD1 (6 bases match). This sequence originates from a woman older than 75 in good health. Donor details come from another sample of the same person, matched by shared clones. The CDR3 region reads CASSAGDITNTEAFF. The nucleotides read TGTGCCAGCAGCGCCGGGGACATTACGAACACTGAAGCTTTCTTT.